Included here is one TCR beta chain sequence, with context. Patients all relapsed after autologous stem cell transplantation, and there was variation in brentuximab vedotin exposure. The study recorded best responses of complete response, partial response or progressive disease. This sample is part of a study of PD-1 blockade in classical Hodgkin lymphoma. Study summary: It was nivolumab at 3 mg/kg, given intravenously every 2 weeks, that patients received.

Produced via immunoSEQ multiplex PCR; TCRdb's table is partial and in-frame only. Here the sample spans some 150,000 clones, approximately 81% being singletons. The sample was peripheral blood mononuclear cells (PBMCs), taken before the second cycle of nivolumab. The clonotype originates from a human donor with classical Hodgkin lymphoma.

Written as DNA, the CDR3 is TGTGCCAGTAGTCTGGACAGGGATTGGAACACTGAAGCTTTCTTT. Encoded protein: CASSLDRDWNTEAFF. V and J are TRBV19 and TRBJ1-1; 8 bases fit TRBD1. CDR3 size: 15 residues. Per germline, CDR1 LNHDA and CDR2 SQIVND (reference sequence). With V trimmed by 5 bases and J by 1 base, 6 bases remained unmatched.